This entry features one T cell receptor (beta chain) sequence. Its antigen is still unknown. This specimen belongs to a study of post-analysis software for immune sequencing data. Presence of unique molecular identifiers characterized the TCR beta cDNA libraries. TCRdb reprocessed the PCR reads with MiXCR, giving one entry per CDR3 protein. In the table there are hundreds of thousands of distinct CDR3 sequences, roughly 38% of which are singletons. The CDR3 has 12 amino acids. V was pared by 7 bases and J by 7 bases, with 11 bases between. CDR1 is MNHNS, CDR2 SASEGT, per germline. Study results and limitations: There was significantly lower normalized Chao1 diversity in multiple sclerosis patients than in controls. Relative to controls, patients had about 5 TRBV segments at higher frequency, with TRBV5-6, TRBV5-1 and TRBV20-1 among these.

The receptor's source is a girl aged 5-17 years with multiple sclerosis. The sample consisted of blood. The V gene is TRBV6-1, the J gene TRBJ2-1; D possibly corresponds to TRBD1 (5 bases). The DNA for the CDR3 is TGTGCCAGCAAGGGGTTTCAGAATGAGCAGTTCTTC. Translated: CASKGFQNEQFF.